This T cell receptor (beta chain) is drawn from a study of blood T cell repertoires in COVID-19. Study background: Samples representing acute and convalescent COVID-19 were sourced from the United States, Italy and Spain. T cells, B-cell-depleted T cells, or PBMCs supplied cDNA or gDNA.

V lost 5 bases to trimming and J lost 0 bases; unmatched junction nucleotides: 8. The CDR3 length is 18 residues. Germline V lookup: CDR1 KGHDR, CDR2 SFDVKD. Per the original data handling: Reference gene primer amplification in the assay estimated nucleated cell counts. Libraries were prepared by immunoSEQ multiplex PCR; TCRdb keeps only in-frame clonotypes and omits some of them. The V and J calls and clone size are taken from that table; D and trimming were inferred from the DNA. The sample holds about 240,000 clones; around 87% are singletons and the top ten take around 7.8%. Material for sequencing was peripheral blood. This clonotype originated in a man aged 55 to 70 who had recovered from COVID-19. The J gene is TRBJ2-3, the V gene TRBV24-1; TRBD1 matches at 12 bases. The CDR3 reads CATSGWDRGQPSTDTQYF. CDR3 nucleotide sequence: TGTGCCACCAGTGGATGGGACAGGGGGCAACCTAGCACAGATACGCAGTATTTT.